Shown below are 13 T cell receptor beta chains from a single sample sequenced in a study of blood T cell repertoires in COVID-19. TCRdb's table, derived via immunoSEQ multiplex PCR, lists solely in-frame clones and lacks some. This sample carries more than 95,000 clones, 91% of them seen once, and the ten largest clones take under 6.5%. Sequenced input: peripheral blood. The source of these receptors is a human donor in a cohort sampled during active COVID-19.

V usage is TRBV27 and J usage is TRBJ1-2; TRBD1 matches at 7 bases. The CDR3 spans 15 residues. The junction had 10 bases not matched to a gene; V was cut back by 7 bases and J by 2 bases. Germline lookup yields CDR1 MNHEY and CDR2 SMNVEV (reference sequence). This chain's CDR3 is CASTSWGQSNYGYTF. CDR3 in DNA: TGTGCCAGCACCTCCTGGGGACAGTCCAACTATGGCTACACCTTC.

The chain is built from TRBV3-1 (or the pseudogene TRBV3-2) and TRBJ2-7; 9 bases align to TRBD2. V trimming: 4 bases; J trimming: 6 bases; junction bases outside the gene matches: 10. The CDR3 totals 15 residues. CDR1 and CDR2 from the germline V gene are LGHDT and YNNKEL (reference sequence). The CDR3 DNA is TGTGCCAGCAGCCCGATTGCTAGCGGGACGACCGAGCAGTACTTC. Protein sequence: CASSPIASGTTEQYF.

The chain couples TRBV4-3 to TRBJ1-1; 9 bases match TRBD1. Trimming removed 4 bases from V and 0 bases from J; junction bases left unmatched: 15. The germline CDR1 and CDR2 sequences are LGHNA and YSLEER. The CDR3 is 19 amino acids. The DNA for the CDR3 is TGCGCCAGCAGCCGCAAACACTACAGGGGGCAAGGGGTGAACACTGAAGCTTTCTTT. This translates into CASSRKHYRGQGVNTEAFF.

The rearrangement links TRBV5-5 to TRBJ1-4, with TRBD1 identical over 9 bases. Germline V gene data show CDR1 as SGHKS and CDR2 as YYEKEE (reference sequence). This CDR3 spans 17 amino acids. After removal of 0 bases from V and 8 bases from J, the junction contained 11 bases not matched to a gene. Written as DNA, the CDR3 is TGTGCCAGCAGCTTGGATTGGACAGGGGCTTTGGGAGAAAAACTGTTTTTT. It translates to CASSLDWTGALGEKLFF.

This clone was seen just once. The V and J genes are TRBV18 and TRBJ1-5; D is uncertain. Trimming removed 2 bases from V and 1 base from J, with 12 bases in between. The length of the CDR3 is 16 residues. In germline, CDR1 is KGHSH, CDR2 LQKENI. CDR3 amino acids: CASSPVTRESNQPQHF. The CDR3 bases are TGTGCCAGCTCACCAGTTACGCGGGAAAGCAATCAGCCCCAGCATTTT.

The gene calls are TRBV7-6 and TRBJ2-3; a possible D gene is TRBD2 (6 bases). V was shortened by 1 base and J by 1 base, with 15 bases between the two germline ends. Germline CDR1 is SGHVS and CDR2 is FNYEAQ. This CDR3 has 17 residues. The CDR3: CASSLVSGSGGTDTQYF. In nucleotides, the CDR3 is TGTGCCAGCAGCTTAGTCTCGGGATCGGGAGGCACAGATACGCAGTATTTT. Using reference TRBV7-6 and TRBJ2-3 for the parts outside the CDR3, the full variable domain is GAGVSQSPRYKVTKRGQDVALRCDPISGHVSLYWYRQALGQGPEFLTYFNYEAQQDKSGLPNDRFSAERPEGSISTLTIQRTEQRDSAMYRCASSLVSGSGGTDTQYFGPGTRLTVL.

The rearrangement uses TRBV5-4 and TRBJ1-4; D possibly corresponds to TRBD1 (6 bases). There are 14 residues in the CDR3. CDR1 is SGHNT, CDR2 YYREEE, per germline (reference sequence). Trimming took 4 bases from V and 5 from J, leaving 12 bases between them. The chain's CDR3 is CASSGGQRNEKLFF. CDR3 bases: TGTGCCAGCAGCGGTGGACAGAGGAATGAAAAACTGTTTTTT.

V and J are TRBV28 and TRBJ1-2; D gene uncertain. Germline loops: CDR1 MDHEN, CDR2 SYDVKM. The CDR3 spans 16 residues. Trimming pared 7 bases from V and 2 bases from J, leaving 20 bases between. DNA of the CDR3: TGTGCCAGCACGGTCCCGGTCGGGGAGCTCAACTATGGCTACACCTTC. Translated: CASTVPVGELNYGYTF.

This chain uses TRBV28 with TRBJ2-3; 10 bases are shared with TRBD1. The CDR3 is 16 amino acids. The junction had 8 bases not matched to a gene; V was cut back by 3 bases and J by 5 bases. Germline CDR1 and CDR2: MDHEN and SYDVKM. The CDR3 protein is CASSFERTGGGDTQYF. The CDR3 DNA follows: TGTGCCAGCAGTTTCGAAAGGACAGGGGGAGGAGATACGCAGTATTTT. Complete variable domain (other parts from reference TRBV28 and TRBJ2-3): DVKVTQSSRYLVKRTGEKVFLECVQDMDHENMFWYRQDPGLGLRLIYFSYDVKMKEKGDIPEGYSVSREKKERFSLILESASTNQTSMYLCASSFERTGGGDTQYFGPGTRLTVL.

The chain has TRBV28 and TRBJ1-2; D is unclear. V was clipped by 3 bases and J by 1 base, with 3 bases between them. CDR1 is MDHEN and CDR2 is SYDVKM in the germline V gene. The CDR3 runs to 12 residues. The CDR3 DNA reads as TGTGCCAGCAGTTTGTATAACTATGGCTACACCTTC. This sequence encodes CASSLYNYGYTF.

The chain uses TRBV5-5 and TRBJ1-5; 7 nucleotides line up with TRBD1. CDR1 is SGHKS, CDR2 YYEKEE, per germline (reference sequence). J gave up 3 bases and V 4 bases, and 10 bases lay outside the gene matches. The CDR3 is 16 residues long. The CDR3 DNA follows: TGTGCCAGCAGCCCGGGACAGAGAAGCTACAATCAGCCCCAGCATTTT. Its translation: CASSPGQRSYNQPQHF.

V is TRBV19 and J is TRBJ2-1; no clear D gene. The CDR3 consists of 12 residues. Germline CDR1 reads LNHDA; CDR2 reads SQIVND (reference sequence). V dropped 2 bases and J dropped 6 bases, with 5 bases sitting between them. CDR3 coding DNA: TGTGCCAGTAGTATACTCTTCAATGAGCAGTTCTTC. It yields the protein CASSILFNEQFF.

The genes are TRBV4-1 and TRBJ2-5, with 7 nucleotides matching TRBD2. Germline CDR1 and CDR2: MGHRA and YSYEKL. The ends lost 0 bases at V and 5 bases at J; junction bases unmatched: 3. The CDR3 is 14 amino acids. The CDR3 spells CASSQEAGVETQYF. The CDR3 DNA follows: TGCGCCAGCAGCCAAGAGGCGGGGGTGGAGACCCAGTACTTC.